The rows below give T cell receptor beta chains drawn from one sample of a study of blood T cell repertoires in COVID-19. Some clones are missing from TCRdb's copy, which holds only in-frame ones; the method was immunoSEQ multiplex PCR. The sample contains about 190,000 clones, 88% of which appear only once. Material: peripheral blood. Receptors originate from a woman in her 30s with acute or convalescent COVID-19. CDR3s include the opening cysteine and the closing phenylalanine or tryptophan. The D gene is left open where the match is weak. Clone size is not always given. Where it is, it says once, few, many or a class for expanded clones.

D	size	V	J	CDR3	DNA
NA	NA	TRBV28	TRBJ2-5	CASSTHTGVQETQYF	TGTGCCAGCAGTACGCATACGGGGGTACAAGAGACCCAGTACTTC
TRBD2	NA	TRBV7-2	TRBJ2-5	CASSTTSGETQYF	TGTGCCAGCAGCACCACTAGCGGAGAGACCCAGTACTTC
NA	NA	TRBV6-1	TRBJ1-3	CASSEQGSIGNTIYF	TGTGCCAGCAGTGAACAGGGGTCGATTGGAAACACCATATATTTT
NA	NA	TRBV7-3	TRBJ2-2	CASRCGAVNTGELFF	TGTGCCAGCAGGTGTGGGGCCGTGAACACCGGGGAGCTGTTTTTT
NA	few	TRBV3-1/TRBV3-2	TRBJ2-7	CASSHYYEQYF	TGTGCCAGCAGCCATTACTACGAGCAGTACTTC
NA	NA	TRBV6-5	TRBJ2-6	CATLVLTSGANVLTF	TGTGCCACCTTGGTATTGACATCTGGGGCCAACGTCCTGACTTTC
NA	NA	TRBV5-6	TRBJ1-2	CASSFPERSYTF	TGTGCCAGCAGCTTCCCGGAGAGGAGCTACACCTTC
NA	NA	TRBV18	TRBJ1-2	CASSPDSLYGYTF	TGTGCCAGCTCACCGGACAGCCTCTATGGCTACACCTTC
NA	NA	TRBV3-1/TRBV3-2	TRBJ2-2	CASSFLNSLRPGELFF	TGTGCCAGCAGCTTCCTTAATAGCCTACGGCCGGGGGAGCTGTTTTTT
TRBD1	NA	TRBV19	TRBJ2-5	CASSIMGTGIRRETQYF	TGTGCCAGTAGTATAATGGGGACAGGGATCCGGCGGGAGACCCAGTACTTC
NA	NA	TRBV29-1	TRBJ2-7	CSVVRGTQMDEQYF	TGCAGCGTGGTCAGGGGAACCCAGATGGACGAGCAGTACTTC
NA	NA	TRBV20-1	TRBJ2-1	CSASRGRGNEQFF	TGCAGTGCTAGTCGGGGGAGGGGGAATGAGCAGTTCTTC
TRBD1	NA	TRBV19	TRBJ1-2	CASSRDRGFGYTF	TGTGCCAGTAGCCGGGACAGGGGGTTTGGCTACACCTTC
TRBD1	once	TRBV25-1	TRBJ2-7	CASTRPGTGGLEQYF	TGTGCCAGCACCCGACCTGGGACAGGGGGGCTCGAGCAGTACTTC
TRBD1	NA	TRBV7-2	TRBJ1-2	CASSQTGTGFYGYTF	TGTGCCAGCAGTCAAACCGGGACAGGGTTCTATGGCTACACCTTC
NA	few	TRBV5-4	TRBJ2-6	CASSSGLRFSGANVLTF	TGTGCCAGCAGCTCGGGACTTAGATTCTCTGGGGCCAACGTCCTGACTTTC
NA	NA	TRBV13	TRBJ1-1	CASSLSGFEAFF	TGTGCCAGCAGCTTATCAGGGTTTGAAGCTTTCTTT
NA	once	TRBV10-1	TRBJ1-1	CASSSDRGCWSYTEAFF	TGCGCCAGCAGCTCCGACAGAGGATGTTGGTCGTACACTGAAGCTTTCTTT
TRBD1	NA	TRBV24-1	TRBJ2-7	CATSDPRTGSSYEQYF	TGTGCCACCAGTGACCCTCGGACAGGGAGCTCCTACGAGCAGTACTTC
NA	NA	TRBV3-1/TRBV3-2	TRBJ1-1	CASSYDILATEAFF	TGTGCCAGCAGCTACGACATACTGGCGACTGAAGCTTTCTTT
TRBD2	NA	TRBV18	TRBJ2-1	CASSDIAGGPGDEQFF	TGTGCCAGCTCAGATATAGCGGGAGGCCCCGGCGATGAGCAGTTCTTC
TRBD1	NA	TRBV30	TRBJ1-1	CAWSPERLQGKAFF	TGTGCCTGGAGTCCCGAAAGGTTACAGGGGAAAGCTTTCTTT
TRBD1	few	TRBV5-4	TRBJ1-1	CASSIGQGQTEAFF	TGTGCCAGCAGCATTGGACAGGGGCAGACTGAAGCTTTCTTT
NA	NA	TRBV18	TRBJ1-4	CASSPSVGGTTNEKLFF	TGTGCCAGCTCACCTTCTGTAGGGGGAACAACTAATGAAAAACTGTTTTTT
NA	NA	TRBV28	TRBJ1-1	CASSLGGNTEAFF	TGTGCCAGCAGTTTGGGGGGGAACACTGAAGCTTTCTTT
TRBD1	NA	TRBV13	TRBJ1-2	CASSLFGTANYGYTF	TGTGCCAGCAGCTTATTCGGGACAGCTAACTATGGCTACACCTTC
NA	NA	TRBV6-5	TRBJ1-4	CASRLGNEKLFF	TGTGCCAGCAGACTAGGAAATGAAAAACTGTTTTTT
TRBD2	NA	TRBV2	TRBJ2-7	CASRPPGLHYEQYF	TGTGCCAGCAGACCTCCGGGACTACACTACGAGCAGTACTTC
NA	once	TRBV23-1	TRBJ1-1	CASSRRGDGKVNTEAFF	TGCGCCAGCAGTCGCCGCGGGGATGGAAAGGTGAACACTGAAGCTTTCTTT
NA	few	TRBV2	TRBJ2-5	CASPRLVETQYF	TGTGCCTCACCTCGCCTAGTTGAGACCCAGTACTTC
NA	NA	TRBV18	TRBJ2-5	CASLSMEAGTQYF	TGTGCCAGCTTGAGTATGGAGGCAGGGACCCAGTACTTC
NA	few	TRBV28	TRBJ2-1	CASSLSRDFHNEQFF	TGTGCCAGCAGTTTATCTCGGGACTTTCATAATGAGCAGTTCTTC
NA	NA	TRBV9	TRBJ1-1	CASSVGRGTEAFF	TGTGCCAGCAGCGTAGGCCGGGGGACTGAAGCTTTCTTT
NA	NA	TRBV3-1/TRBV3-2	TRBJ2-7	CASSHAASYEQYF	TGTGCCAGCAGCCACGCGGCATCCTACGAGCAGTACTTC
NA	NA	TRBV24-1	TRBJ2-3	CATSVTGGTDTQYF	TGTGCCACCAGTGTGACGGGAGGCACAGATACGCAGTATTTT
NA	NA	TRBV5-1	TRBJ2-5	CASSLVAGRETQYF	TGCGCCAGCAGCTTGGTTGCGGGAAGGGAGACCCAGTACTTC
NA	NA	TRBV28	TRBJ2-3	CASSTGTSTDTQYF	TGTGCCAGCAGTACCGGGACTAGCACAGATACGCAGTATTTT
TRBD1	NA	TRBV6-6	TRBJ1-2	CASSQDRNDYGYTF	TGTGCCAGCAGCCAGGACAGGAACGACTATGGCTACACCTTC
NA	NA	TRBV5-4	TRBJ1-1	CASSLGDTEAFF	TGTGCCAGCAGTTTGGGCGACACTGAAGCTTTCTTT
TRBD2	NA	TRBV19	TRBJ2-1	CASSIRLAGINEQFF	TGTGCCAGTAGTATCCGACTAGCGGGTATAAATGAGCAGTTCTTC
NA	NA	TRBV2	TRBJ2-3	CASWGLRGTDTQYF	TGTGCCAGCTGGGGACTTAGGGGTACAGATACGCAGTATTTT
TRBD2	NA	TRBV2	TRBJ2-5	CASNPRGGPETQYF	TGTGCCAGCAATCCCCGGGGGGGGCCCGAGACCCAGTACTTC
TRBD2	NA	TRBV4-2	TRBJ2-3	CARPYSGTYTDTQYF	TGTGCCAGGCCTTATAGCGGGACCTACACAGATACGCAGTATTTT
TRBD1	NA	TRBV29-1	TRBJ1-1	CSVGTGTGSEAFF	TGCAGCGTGGGAACCGGGACAGGGTCTGAAGCTTTCTTT
NA	NA	TRBV15	TRBJ2-5	CATSRVQETQYF	TGTGCCACCAGCAGAGTACAAGAGACCCAGTACTTC
NA	NA	TRBV11-2	TRBJ2-7	CASSLDLGSAWEQYF	TGTGCCAGCAGCTTAGATTTAGGCTCAGCGTGGGAGCAGTACTTC
NA	NA	TRBV7-8	TRBJ1-2	CASSLGGVDSYGYTF	TGTGCCAGCAGCTTAGGGGGGGTCGACAGCTATGGCTACACCTTC
TRBD1	NA	TRBV2	TRBJ2-1	CAGEATGWNEQFF	TGTGCCGGAGAAGCGACAGGGTGGAATGAGCAGTTCTTC
NA	NA	TRBV5-5	TRBJ1-1	CASSLPSGEAFF	TGTGCCAGCAGCTTGCCTTCCGGGGAGGCTTTCTTT
TRBD2	NA	TRBV24-1	TRBJ2-5	CATSDLLGLAGRRGKIQETQYF	TGTGCCACCAGTGATTTATTGGGACTAGCGGGACGCCGCGGGAAGATCCAAGAGACCCAGTACTTC
NA	NA	TRBV15	TRBJ2-1	CATRTEIGEQFF	TGTGCCACCAGGACGGAGATCGGTGAGCAGTTCTTC